A selection of T cell receptor beta chains follows, all from one sample in a study of T cells after posttransplantation cyclophosphamide. TCRdb keeps only in-frame clones here, not all; method: immunoSEQ multiplex PCR. The sample lists some 34,000 clones, around four fifths occurring once. The starting material was CD4+ T cells sorted from blood, obtained 1,800 to 2,000 days after a stem cell transplant with posttransplant cyclophosphamide. The origin of the receptors is a female patient in her 40s who received an allogeneic stem cell transplant from a related donor, was CMV-positive, and had no GVHD. The graft donor may account for some of the T cells. Both conserved end residues are part of each CDR3. Fields, in order: D gene, J gene, V gene, clone size, CDR3 DNA, CDR3 protein. The D gene is left open where the match is weak. A row's size may be missing; if present it is once, few, many or a size class.

TRBD2 TRBJ2-1 TRBV6-6 once TGTGCCAGCAGTGGCAAAGCGGGGGGGCTTGGTGAGCAGTTCTTC CASSGKAGGLGEQFF
- TRBJ1-1 TRBV29-1 - TGCAGCACCCTCTGGACAGAAAACACTGAAGCTTTCTTT CSTLWTENTEAFF
- TRBJ1-6 TRBV6-5 - TGTGCCAGCAGTTTTAGCGGATTCTCCTATAATTCACCCCTCCACTTT CASSFSGFSYNSPLHF
TRBD2 TRBJ2-3 TRBV18 - TGTGCCAGCTCACCACCGGGACTAGTTGGCACAGATACGCAGTATTTT CASSPPGLVGTDTQYF
- TRBJ2-7 TRBV7-8 - TGTGCCAGCAGCTTAGGGGGGCGACGGCAGACCTACGAGCAGTACTTC CASSLGGRRQTYEQYF
- TRBJ2-4 TRBV7-9 once TGTGCCAGCAGCTTAGCCCCCAGACTACTAGCCAAAAACATTCAGTACTTC CASSLAPRLLAKNIQYF
- TRBJ1-2 TRBV7-2 few TGTGCCAGCAGCTTAGGCAGGGCTGATGGCTACACCTTC CASSLGRADGYTF
- TRBJ1-6 TRBV19 few TGTGCCAGTAACTTCCTAGCCTATAATTCACCCCTCCACTTT CASNFLAYNSPLHF
- TRBJ1-6 TRBV6-5 few TGTGCCAGCAGTTACTCGGGGACTGCGAATTCACCCCTCCACTTT CASSYSGTANSPLHF
- TRBJ1-6 TRBV5-1 - TGCGCCAGCAGCCGCGATAATTCACCCCTCCACTTT CASSRDNSPLHF
TRBD1 TRBJ2-7 TRBV9 - TGTGCCAGCAGCGTAACTGACAGGGGAGAAGGCGAGCAGTACTTC CASSVTDRGEGEQYF
- TRBJ2-7 TRBV11-2 - TGTGCCAGCAGCTTATATAACTCCTACGAGCAGTACTTC CASSLYNSYEQYF
- TRBJ1-5 TRBV1 - TGCACCAGCAGCCAAGGAGGCAGGGACAATCAGCCCCAGCATTTT CTSSQGGRDNQPQHF
TRBD1 TRBJ1-6 TRBV19 - TGTGCCAGTAGTATGGAACCGGGACAGGGAAATTCACCCCTCCACTTT CASSMEPGQGNSPLHF
- TRBJ2-2 TRBV28 - TGTGCCACCGAGGGAGGGGAGCTGTTTTTT CATEGGELFF
- TRBJ1-1 TRBV5-1 - TGCGCCAGCAGCATGGTAGGAACACGGGACACTGAATCTTTCTTT CASSMVGTRDTESFF
- TRBJ1-2 TRBV6-1 - TGTGCCAGCAGTGAATTCGGGGGGGGAGGCTACACCTTC CASSEFGGGGYTF
TRBD1 TRBJ2-7 TRBV27 - TGTGCCAGCAGCCGCCGGGACAGGGGTTTTTCCGAGCAGTACTTC CASSRRDRGFSEQYF
TRBD1 TRBJ2-2 TRBV29-1 - TGCAGCGTCACCGGGACAGGGACAAAAACGAACACCGGGGAGCTGTTTTTT CSVTGTGTKTNTGELFF
- TRBJ2-5 TRBV7-2 few TGTGCCAGCAGCAAGGGGGAAGGAGAGACCCAGTACTTC CASSKGEGETQYF
TRBD1 TRBJ1-2 TRBV7-2 - TGTGCCAGCAGCCCCTACGCTGGGACAGGGGGAGGCTACACCTTC CASSPYAGTGGGYTF